This T cell receptor (beta chain) was documented in a study of control samples from healthy donors and cancer patients (dated by TCRdb to the early 2020s). This clone was detected once. The clone's antigen remains unknown. Per-nucleotide qualities are absent, and no much larger clonotype sits a single base away. V lost 6 bases and J lost 3 bases, and the count of bases not matched to a germline gene is 7. CDR1 and CDR2 are drawn from the germline V gene: MDHEN, SYDVKM. The CDR3 has 15 amino acids, counting the end cysteine and phenylalanine. Only the CDR3 region is kept as DNA, spanning 45 bases read in frame from base 1. Receptor libraries were prepared by the immunoSEQ multiplex PCR assay. The immuneACCESS repertoire file appears here via TCRdb, limited to in-frame rearrangements. These files lack a portion of the clones; in checked studies, under half of the deficit traces to unresolved V genes, and the cause of the others is not known. The sample table lists roughly 130,000 clones, more than 85% of them with a count of one. The ten largest clonotypes hold roughly 7.8% of the sample.

Sequencing was performed on blood. This receptor was obtained from a man between 18 and 35 years old in good health. The sequence is built from TRBV28 and TRBJ1-5; TRBD1 fits 8 bases in the junction. Here is the DNA: TGTGCCAGCAGCCGATTACAGGGGGACAATCAGCCCCAGCATTTT. This translates into CASSRLQGDNQPQHF.